The 8 T cell receptor beta chains reported below all come from one sample, sequenced in a study of blood T cell repertoires in COVID-19. Generated by immunoSEQ multiplex PCR, the TCRdb table keeps only in-frame clones and is missing some. The sample records fewer than 350,000 clones, 75% to 90% being singletons. Sequencing was performed on PBMCs or T cells enriched from blood (not recorded which). The receptors here all came from a man in his thirties or forties who had recovered from COVID-19.

The genes are TRBV3-1 (or the pseudogene TRBV3-2) and TRBJ1-4; 7 nucleotides line up with TRBD1. Trimming took 5 bases from V and 8 from J; bases not matched to a gene: 14. Germline CDR1 reads LGHDT; CDR2 reads YNNKEL (reference sequence). The CDR3 length is 16 residues. CDR3 in DNA: TGTGCCAGCAGCAAAGCCCTCCCGGGACAGAGGGAAAAACTGTTTTTT. Translated: CASSKALPGQREKLFF.

The CDR3 here is CASSQFNGGSYEQYF. CDR3 nucleotide sequence: TGTGCCAGCAGCCAATTCAATGGCGGCTCCTACGAGCAGTACTTC. This chain links TRBV3-1 (or the pseudogene TRBV3-2) with TRBJ2-7; D unresolved. V was cut by 2 bases and J by 0 bases, with 11 bases left in between. In germline, CDR1 is LGHDT, CDR2 YNNKEL (reference sequence). This CDR3 comprises 15 residues.

The chain links TRBV3-1 (or the pseudogene TRBV3-2) to TRBJ1-2; D might be TRBD1 (5 bases). Germline V gene data show CDR1 as LGHDT and CDR2 as YNNKEL (reference sequence). V was trimmed by 6 bases and J by 2 bases, leaving 13 bases between them. This CDR3 has 14 amino acids. CDR3 in amino acids: CASSAGRKNYGYTF. The CDR3 DNA reads as TGTGCCAGCAGTGCGGGACGCAAAAACTATGGCTACACCTTC.

The CDR3 DNA reads TGTGCCAGCTCACTGGGAGGCCAAGAGACCCAGTACTTC. Translating gives CASSLGGQETQYF. The chain is built from TRBV18 and TRBJ2-5; tentative D call: TRBD2 (6 bases). CDR3 length equals 13 residues. Per the germline V gene, CDR1 is KGHSH and CDR2 is LQKENI. V was cut by 4 bases and J by 1 base, with 7 bases left in between.

V usage is TRBV10-3 and J usage is TRBJ1-2, with a tentative D call TRBD1 (5 bases). The germline V gene encodes CDR1 ENHRY and CDR2 SYGVKD. The ends were cut back, 8 bases at V and 4 bases at J, with 14 bases in the middle. The CDR3 consists of 13 residues. CDR3 DNA: TGTGCCATCTTTGAAGGGGTCGGCTATGGCTACACCTTC. This gives the protein CAIFEGVGYGYTF.

This clone was recorded once. This chain joins TRBV9 and TRBJ2-7, with D possibly being TRBD2 (6 bases). Between the trimmed V and J ends, which lost 2 bases and 3 bases, there was a span of 15 bases. Germline V gene data show CDR1 as SGDLS and CDR2 as YYNGEE. The CDR3 runs 15 residues. The CDR3 sequence is CASSVGSGGFYEQYF. The DNA for the CDR3 is TGTGCCAGCAGCGTCGGGTCAGGAGGGTTCTACGAGCAGTACTTC.

The chain has TRBV7-2 and TRBJ2-2, with D hard to call. Germline V gives CDR1 SGHTA, CDR2 FQGNSA. The CDR3 spans 16 residues. The V end was cut by 6 bases, the J end by 0 bases, with 14 bases between. In DNA form, the CDR3 reads TGTGCCAGCAGTTACTCTAGACTGTCGAACACCGGGGAGCTGTTTTTT. It yields the protein CASSYSRLSNTGELFF.

V is TRBV19 and J is TRBJ1-2; 8 positions match TRBD1. The CDR3 consists of 14 residues. Germline-derived CDR1 and CDR2 are LNHDA and SQIVND (reference sequence). Trimming removed 7 bases from V and 3 bases from J; junction bases left unmatched: 7. CDR3 sequence (DNA): TGTGCCAGTAATCAGGGGGCGGCGGACTATGGCTACACCTTC. Amino acid sequence: CASNQGAADYGYTF.